This entry concerns a single T cell receptor beta chain. The data stem from a study of shared clonotypes between healthy human individuals. Profiled with immunoSEQ multiplex PCR; TCRdb holds only in-frame clones, not every one. The sample holds 700,000 or so clones, roughly 78% seen once. This CDR3 contains 13 residues. The germline V and J ends were trimmed by 5 bases and 0 bases, with 4 bases remaining between them. Germline V gene data show CDR1 as MNHNY and CDR2 as SVGAGI (reference sequence). This rearrangement joins TRBV6-6 to TRBJ2-2; D is unresolved. The receptor's source is a woman aged 25 to 39 in good health. Sample: memory CD4+ T cells sorted from blood. Subset specified: CD45RA-negative fraction. CDR3 loop: CASSRANTGELFF. CDR3 sequence (DNA): TGTGCCAGCAGTCGCGCGAACACCGGGGAGCTGTTTTTT.